Given below is one TCR beta chain in context. Its antigen is unidentified. The source of the sample is a study of OX40 agonist ivuxolimab in advanced cancers. Study-wide context: Ivuxolimab doses were 0.01, 0.1, 0.3, 1.5, 3 or 10 mg/kg every 2 weeks. Of the participants, more than 35% had some prior anti-PD-1, anti-PD-L1 or anti-CTLA-4 therapy, which was allowed.

Using immunoSEQ multiplex PCR, the repertoire was profiled, and TCRdb retains in-frame clones only, with some absent. The sample carries tens of thousands of clones, over 70% recorded once. Study-level findings and limits: Circulating CD4+ and CD8+ T cells showed clonal expansion by week 6 at 0.1 to 3.0 mg/kg. Expanded peripheral T cell antigen specificity was not determined.

This clonotype was sampled from an adult with an advanced solid tumor such as melanoma, head and neck, liver or kidney cancer. The sample here was CD4+ or CD8+ T cells sorted from blood, taken in a trial of the OX40 agonist ivuxolimab.

CDR3 DNA sequence: TGTGCCAGCAGCATCCGGGGGGGGAACACCGGGGAGCTGTTTTTT. It codes for CASSIRGGNTGELFF. The chain employs TRBV9 and TRBJ2-2; 8 positions agree with TRBD2. The germline V gene has CDR1 SGDLS and CDR2 YYNGEE. This CDR3 comprises 15 residues. V lost 4 bases, J lost 1 base, and 3 bases stayed unmatched.